This T cell receptor (beta chain) emerged from a study of blood T cell repertoires in COVID-19 (TCRdb year 2020). Regarding the study in general: Samples from collaborators originated in the United States, Italy and Spain and spanned both the acute and convalescent phases of COVID-19. The prospective study material was composed of cDNA or gDNA derived from T cells, B-cell-depleted T cells, or PBMCs. The dataset comprised deeply sampled blood TCRbeta repertoires from subjects exposed to, actively infected with, or recovered from COVID-19. The repertoires were made available in a free public database intended to serve as a resource for research on the immune response to SARS-CoV-2. Samples were obtained from the ongoing ImmuneRACE study (first 160 participants) and from 950 to 1,500 subjects provided by 6 global collaborators. Sample metadata almost always included a de-identified subject ID, COVID-19 status, age in years and sex. Where available, HLA class I and class II types were obtained from metadata supplied by the sample provider rather than from assay-based typing. Broad study findings and their caveats: The amount of clinical and demographic metadata varied by source and participant and was provided uncurated.

TCRbeta CDR3 regions were amplified from genomic DNA using the immunoSEQ Assay, a bias-controlled multiplex PCR. Processing in the source paper ran as follows. The number of nucleated cells in each sample was estimated from the amplification of reference gene primers within the assay. To quantify the absolute abundance of each unique TCRbeta CDR3 rearrangement, sequence reads were collapsed and filtered. Productive Simpson clonality was computed per sample as the square root of Simpson's diversity index over productive rearrangements. Imported from immuneACCESS, the table was reduced by TCRdb to in-frame sequences with V and J called. These copies leave out some clones; in studies compared against another copy, an unresolved V gene accounts for under half, and the cause of the remainder is not known. V, J and clone size are those of that table, while D and trimming were read from the DNA. For this sample the table gives a few hundred thousand clones, of which about 91% were detected only once. The ten largest account for approximately 12% of the sample.

On this clone: No antigen is known for it. No quality values exist for individual bases; no much larger clone is one base distant.

At the junction V is shortened by 3 bases and J by 5 bases; bases outside the gene matches: 6. According to the germline V gene (reference sequence), CDR1 reads DFQATT and CDR2 reads SNEGSKA. The cysteine opens and the phenylalanine closes a CDR3 of 13 amino acids. Only CDR3 DNA remains: 39 bases, in frame from the first base. One collaborating source in Seattle enrolled patients while the patients were actively infected and followed the patients over time throughout the course of disease. Each collaborating institution followed its own protocols to collect whole blood in K2EDTA tubes. For TCRbeta analysis, collaborators shipped samples in one of three forms: frozen whole blood, isolated PBMCs, or DNA extracted from either of those sample types.

The sequenced material came from peripheral blood. The sequence links TRBV20-1 to TRBJ1-1; 7 nucleotides in the junction match TRBD1. This receptor was obtained from a woman in her 50s with COVID-19, enrolled during active disease. The nucleotide sequence is TGCAGTGCTAGTTTTTCCAGGGGGACTGAAGCTTTCTTT. It specifies CSASFSRGTEAFF.